Following are 30 T cell receptor beta chains from one sample sequenced in a study of cytomegalovirus exposure and HLA in healthy donors. The PCR made use of 60 Vbeta and 13 Jbeta primers. The method was immunoSEQ multiplex PCR; TCRdb's version includes in-frame clones alone and lacks a portion of them. The data show 150,000 or so clones, 79% seen once. Sample: PBMCs. These receptors all stem from a woman aged 40 to 55 in good health and CMV-seropositive.

The chain joins TRBV7-9 to TRBJ2-7; D gene unclear. Trimming pared 5 bases from V and 2 bases from J, leaving 7 bases between. This CDR3 has 12 residues. Germline V lookup: CDR1 SEHNR, CDR2 FQNEAQ (reference sequence). The CDR3 nucleotides read TGTGCCAGCAGCCAGGATCCCTACGAGCAGTACTTC. Translating gives CASSQDPYEQYF.

The chain uses TRBV18 and TRBJ2-2; 10 bases match TRBD1. V was clipped by 3 bases and J by 4 bases; unmatched bases: 2. Germline V CDR1 and CDR2: KGHSH, LQKENI. The CDR3 totals 15 residues. CDR3 loop: CASSPGQGPTGELFF. As DNA, the CDR3 is TGTGCCAGCTCACCGGGACAGGGGCCCACCGGGGAGCTGTTTTTT.

This clone was detected a few times. This rearrangement joins TRBV5-4 to TRBJ2-5; 9 bases fit TRBD1. Looked up from germline, CDR1 is SGHNT and CDR2 is YYREEE (reference sequence). The length of the CDR3 is 16 residues. V shed 4 bases and J 5 bases; nucleotides not matched to a gene: 12. CDR3 protein: CASSTSDRGKGETQYF. DNA of the CDR3: TGTGCCAGCAGCACCTCGGACAGGGGTAAAGGGGAGACCCAGTACTTC.

The chain couples TRBV29-1 to TRBJ2-3; 7 bases agree with TRBD1. Germline V lookup: CDR1 SQVTM, CDR2 ANQGSEA. V shed 3 bases, J shed 0 bases, and the junction held 3 bases outside the gene matches. This CDR3 contains 14 residues. The CDR3 spells CSVDTRGSTDTQYF. The CDR3 coding sequence is TGCAGCGTTGATACCAGGGGGAGCACAGATACGCAGTATTTT.

The V and J genes are TRBV4-1 and TRBJ2-3; D gene unclear. In germline, CDR1 is MGHRA, CDR2 YSYEKL. The CDR3 is 14 amino acids. Trimming removed 1 base at V and 2 bases at J, with 7 bases between. CDR3: CASSQALYTDTQYF. In DNA form, the CDR3 reads TGCGCCAGCAGCCAAGCACTTTACACAGATACGCAGTATTTT.

The rearrangement links TRBV28 to TRBJ1-1, with unresolved D. This CDR3 spans 12 amino acids. Trimming removed 2 bases at V and 7 bases at J, with 8 bases between. The germline gives CDR1 MDHEN, CDR2 SYDVKM. The CDR3: CASSLEIGEAFF. CDR3 nucleotides: TGTGCCAGCAGTTTAGAAATCGGTGAAGCTTTCTTT.

The CDR3 coding sequence is TGTGCCAGCAGCTTAGAGGGGCAAAGAAACACCATATATTTT. Encoded protein: CASSLEGQRNTIYF. This chain links TRBV7-9 with TRBJ1-3; possibly TRBD1 for D (5 bases). The CDR3 contains 14 residues. The V gene lost 1 base and the J gene lost 5 bases, with 9 bases spanning the gap. Germline CDR1 reads SEHNR; CDR2 reads FQNEAQ (reference sequence).

This sequence joins TRBV7-9 and TRBJ2-5, with unresolved D. V lost 3 bases to trimming and J lost 1 base, with 6 bases between them. The germline V gene encodes CDR1 SEHNR and CDR2 FQNEAQ (reference sequence). The CDR3 is 13 amino acids. In DNA form, the CDR3 reads TGTGCCAGCAGCTTCCATCCCCAAGAGACCCAGTACTTC. Translated, it gives CASSFHPQETQYF.

The chain carries TRBV6-1 and TRBJ1-1; D call uncertain. The length of the CDR3 is 11 residues. Germline V CDR1 and CDR2: MNHNS, SASEGT. Deletions cut 10 bases from V and 7 bases from J, with 13 bases between. The CDR3: CATRPGYEAFF. The CDR3 DNA reads TGTGCCACCAGACCGGGATATGAAGCTTTCTTT.

This chain joins TRBV2 and TRBJ2-5, with unresolved D. Germline-derived CDR1 and CDR2 are SNHLY and FYNNEI. Trimming removed 6 bases from V and 2 bases from J, with 4 bases in between. The CDR3 is 11 amino acids. CDR3 region: CASRSQETQYF. The CDR3 DNA is TGTGCCAGCAGGTCACAAGAGACCCAGTACTTC.

The DNA of the CDR3 is TGCGCCAGCAGTGCACAGCAAGAGACCCAGTACTTC. It yields the protein CASSAQQETQYF. This sequence joins TRBV10-2 and TRBJ2-5; D gene ambiguous. Trimming took off 4 bases at V and 2 bases at J, with 5 bases between the two ends. The CDR3 has 12 residues. Germline V CDR1 and CDR2: WSHSY, SAAADI.

V and J are TRBV5-6 and TRBJ2-7; no definite D call. The CDR3 is 15 amino acids. V was pared by 0 bases and J by 3 bases, with 13 bases between. Germline values: CDR1 SGHDT, CDR2 YYEEEE. The CDR3 DNA sequence: TGTGCCAGCAGCTTGGAACCGGGTCTCGTCTACGAGCAGTACTTC. This encodes CASSLEPGLVYEQYF.

The chain couples TRBV11-2 to TRBJ2-7; D gene unclear. The germline V and J ends were trimmed by 0 bases and 0 bases, with 9 bases remaining between them. The CDR3 length is 15 residues. CDR1 is SGHAT, CDR2 FQNNGV, per germline. The CDR3 spells CASSLDQVISYEQYF. CDR3 sequence (DNA): TGTGCCAGCAGCTTAGATCAGGTCATCTCCTACGAGCAGTACTTC.

This chain's CDR3 is CASSKQGAPNEKLFF. CDR3 nucleotides: TGTGCCAGCAGCAAACAGGGGGCTCCTAATGAAAAACTGTTTTTT. J is TRBJ1-4 and V is TRBV9; the match to TRBD1 covers 9 bases. The trim removed 4 bases at V and 3 bases at J, leaving 4 bases unmatched. Per germline, CDR1 SGDLS and CDR2 YYNGEE. CDR3 length: 15 amino acids.

The J gene is TRBJ2-3, the V gene TRBV6-1; D is possibly TRBD2 (6 bases). The CDR3 extends over 15 amino acids. The germline V and J ends were trimmed by 6 bases and 4 bases, with 17 bases remaining between them. Germline CDR1 is MNHNS and CDR2 is SASEGT. The CDR3 DNA reads as TGTGCCAGCAGCGCACAGGAGCCTAGCGCAGATACGCAGTATTTT. Translation gives CASSAQEPSADTQYF.

In its sample, this clone was seen a few times. The V and J genes are TRBV5-4 and TRBJ1-2, with 7 bases fitting TRBD1. Losses at the gene ends were 4 bases for V and 4 bases for J; bases not matched to a gene: 10. The germline V gene has CDR1 SGHNT and CDR2 YYREEE (reference sequence). The CDR3 is 15 amino acids. Here the CDR3 reads CASSELTDRTYGYTF. The DNA of the CDR3 is TGTGCCAGCAGCGAACTAACGGACAGGACCTATGGCTACACCTTC.

This chain links TRBV6-4 with TRBJ2-3; tentative D call: TRBD2 (5 bases). V was pared by 4 bases and J by 4 bases, with 6 bases between. The CDR3 is 12 amino acids. Per germline, CDR1 MRHNA and CDR2 SNTAGT. DNA of the CDR3: TGTGCCAGCAGTGGGGAGTCAGATACGCAGTATTTT. It codes for CASSGESDTQYF.

The chain combines TRBV19 with TRBJ1-2; TRBD1 might be the D (6 bases). The CDR3 is 13 amino acids. Trimming removed 3 bases from V and 2 bases from J, with 7 bases in between. Germline V gives CDR1 LNHDA, CDR2 SQIVND (reference sequence). As DNA, the CDR3 is TGTGCCAGTAGTATGACAGGAAACTATGGCTACACCTTC. It yields the protein CASSMTGNYGYTF.

This chain joins TRBV7-6 and TRBJ2-5; D is perhaps TRBD2 (5 bases). Trimming removed 4 bases from V and 5 bases from J, with 14 bases in between. The CDR3 spans 14 residues. Looked up from germline, CDR1 is SGHVS and CDR2 is FNYEAQ. CDR3 region: CASSSAGGVETQYF. The CDR3, as DNA: TGTGCCAGCAGCTCGGCGGGCGGAGTGGAGACCCAGTACTTC.

The chain couples TRBV9 to TRBJ2-1; TRBD2 aligns across 7 bases. The V gene end was trimmed by 4 bases and the J gene end by 6 bases; junction bases not matched to a gene: 10. The CDR3 sequence is 15 residues long. The germline V gene encodes CDR1 SGDLS and CDR2 YYNGEE. CDR3 amino acids: CASSPVSGVVNEQFF. Written as DNA, the CDR3 is TGTGCCAGCAGCCCGGTCAGCGGGGTAGTCAATGAGCAGTTCTTC.

The genes are TRBV10-3 and TRBJ2-1; the match to TRBD2 covers 10 bases. Trimming took 4 bases from V and 9 from J; bases not matched to a gene: 6. The CDR3 is 14 residues long. CDR1 and CDR2 (germline): ENHRY, SYGVKD. The CDR3 reads CAISGLAGDSEQFF. The CDR3 DNA reads TGTGCCATCAGTGGACTAGCGGGTGACAGTGAGCAGTTCTTC.

This clone turned up a few times. V and J are TRBV18 and TRBJ2-5; no firm D call. This CDR3 is built from 12 residues. V lost 4 bases and J 5 bases, leaving 8 bases between the germline ends. Germline lookup yields CDR1 KGHSH and CDR2 LQKENI. CDR3 region: CASSQYSETQYF. CDR3 DNA sequence: TGTGCCAGCTCACAATATTCGGAGACCCAGTACTTC.

The chain combines TRBV5-5 with TRBJ2-7; a possible D gene is TRBD1 (5 bases). The length of the CDR3 is 15 residues. Germline values: CDR1 SGHKS, CDR2 YYEKEE (reference sequence). V lost 4 bases and J lost 2, with 16 bases in between. CDR3 residues: CASSKRGQGTYEQYF. CDR3 DNA sequence: TGTGCCAGCAGCAAAAGGGGCCAGGGTACCTACGAGCAGTACTTC.

This chain joins TRBV6-6 and TRBJ1-1, with D unresolved. The V end lost 3 bases, the J end lost 1 base, and 6 bases lay between the germline ends. The length of the CDR3 is 13 residues. Germline loops: CDR1 MNHNY, CDR2 SVGAGI (reference sequence). In nucleotides, the CDR3 is TGTGCCAGCAGTTATCTGGCGAACACTGAAGCTTTCTTT. As protein: CASSYLANTEAFF.

The chain combines TRBV9 with TRBJ2-3; a weak D match, TRBD2 (5 bases). The germline V gene encodes CDR1 SGDLS and CDR2 YYNGEE. The ends were cut back, 4 bases at V and 6 bases at J, with 15 bases in the middle. The CDR3 totals 14 residues. CDR3 nucleotides: TGTGCCAGCAGCTCTGGACTCGCCGGGGATACGCAGTATTTT. It specifies CASSSGLAGDTQYF.

The chain uses TRBV10-2 and TRBJ1-3; the match to TRBD1 covers 9 bases. Germline CDR1 reads WSHSY; CDR2 reads SAAADI. The CDR3 extends over 15 amino acids. With 2 bases clipped from V and 4 bases from J, the junction kept 3 bases outside the gene matches. Here the CDR3 reads CASSEGDRAGNTIYF. In DNA form, the CDR3 reads TGCGCCAGCAGTGAGGGGGACAGGGCCGGAAACACCATATATTTT.

A note on this clone: One end of the junction does not line up with germline, which may come from a read error. The chain recombines TRBV7-9 with TRBJ2-3; 12 bases match TRBD2. The CDR3 has 18 residues. The V gene's germline CDR1 is SEHNR and CDR2 FQNEAQ (reference sequence). The CDR3 reads CSSSPGGLAGGSTDTQYF. CDR3 coding DNA: TGTTCCAGCAGCCCAGGAGGGCTAGCGGGGGGGAGCACAGATACGCAGTATTTT.

This clone was picked up one time. The chain has TRBV10-1 and TRBJ2-5; 12 nucleotides line up with TRBD2. In germline, CDR1 is WNHNN, CDR2 SYGVQD (reference sequence). This CDR3 comprises 15 residues. With V trimmed by 6 bases and J by 2 bases, 4 bases remained unmatched. This chain's CDR3 is CASSSGLAGQETQYF. In DNA, the CDR3 is TGCGCCAGCAGCTCAGGACTAGCGGGACAAGAGACCCAGTACTTC.

In DNA form, the CDR3 reads TGTGCCATCAGTGATACGACTAGCGGGGGAGCCGGCACCCAGTACTTC. Residues: CAISDTTSGGAGTQYF. The chain combines TRBV10-3 with TRBJ2-5; 12 nucleotides match TRBD2. The CDR3 length is 16 residues. J gave up 8 bases and V 3 bases, and 10 bases lay outside the gene matches. Germline loops: CDR1 ENHRY, CDR2 SYGVKD.

This clone was counted once. This sequence joins TRBV7-2 and TRBJ2-7; 7 bases line up with TRBD2. V lost 4 bases and J lost 0; bases outside the gene matches: 3. The germline V gene has CDR1 SGHTA and CDR2 FQGNSA. The CDR3 contains 14 residues. The CDR3 sequence: CASSSGTTSYEQYF. The CDR3 DNA follows: TGTGCCAGCAGCTCCGGGACTACCTCCTACGAGCAGTACTTC.